These 9 T cell receptor beta chains were sequenced from one sample in a study of blood T cell repertoires in COVID-19. Clones were read by immunoSEQ multiplex PCR, and TCRdb kept only the in-frame ones, dropping some. The sample carries roughly 140,000 clones, over 70% recorded once. Sequenced material: PBMCs or T cells enriched from blood (not recorded which). These receptors originate from a man in his 60s who had recovered from COVID-19.

This chain links TRBV7-9 with TRBJ2-7, with D tentatively TRBD2 (6 bases). The CDR3 runs 15 residues. The germline CDR1 and CDR2 sequences are SEHNR and FQNEAQ (reference sequence). Deletions cut 1 base from V and 3 bases from J, with 13 bases between. DNA for the CDR3: TGTGCCAGCAGCTTAGATGTGGCGGGGAACTACGAGCAGTACTTC. It encodes CASSLDVAGNYEQYF.

The chain has TRBV7-8 and TRBJ2-3, with a tentative D call TRBD1 (6 bases). The CDR3 loop spans 16 amino acids. The germline CDR1 and CDR2 sequences are SGHVS and FQNEAQ. Trimming took 1 base from V and 0 from J, leaving 11 bases between them. The CDR3 loop is CASSLGGQSSTDTQYF. The DNA for the CDR3 is TGTGCCAGCAGCTTAGGCGGACAGTCTAGCACAGATACGCAGTATTTT.

V gene TRBV29-1 combines with J gene TRBJ1-4, with D maybe TRBD1 (5 bases). V shed 3 bases and J shed 12 bases, with 17 bases lying between them. The CDR3 runs 13 residues. Germline V gene lookup returns CDR1 SQVTM and CDR2 ANQGSEA. This CDR3 reads CSVDGGLRGELFF. The CDR3 bases are TGCAGCGTTGATGGAGGCCTTCGGGGGGAACTGTTTTTT.

This clone was detected only once. The genes are TRBV2 and TRBJ2-1; the D gene is possibly TRBD1 (5 bases). Trimming pared 4 bases from V and 2 bases from J, leaving 12 bases between. The CDR3 covers 15 residues. Germline values: CDR1 SNHLY, CDR2 FYNNEI. The CDR3 protein is CASSVGEPPYNEQFF. The CDR3 nucleotides are TGTGCCAGCAGTGTAGGGGAACCACCCTACAATGAGCAGTTCTTC.

CDR3 bases: TGTGCCAGCTCACCTGGGACAGGTGAGCAGTTCTTC. Protein: CASSPGTGEQFF. This chain connects TRBV18 to TRBJ2-1; 8 bases line up with TRBD1. The germline CDR1 and CDR2 sequences are KGHSH and LQKENI. The CDR3 extends over 12 amino acids. J was trimmed by 9 bases and V by 3 bases; bases with no gene match: 1. Supplemented by reference TRBV18 and TRBJ2-1, the full variable domain reads NAGVMQNPRHLVRRRGQEARLRCSPMKGHSHVYWYRQLPEEGLKFMVYLQKENIIDESGMPKERFSAEFPKEGPSILRIQQVVRGDSAAYFCASSPGTGEQFFGPGTRLTVL.

This clone has only a few counts. The V and J genes are TRBV7-9 and TRBJ1-5; no clear D. The germline V and J ends were trimmed by 3 bases and 4 bases, with 7 bases remaining between them. Germline V lookup: CDR1 SEHNR, CDR2 FQNEAQ (reference sequence). There are 13 residues in the CDR3. The CDR3 DNA reads as TGTGCCAGCAGCTTTTCACTTAATCAGCCCCAGCATTTT. Translated, it gives CASSFSLNQPQHF.

The chain links TRBV24-1 to TRBJ2-5; 16 bases are a match to TRBD2. The V gene's germline CDR1 is KGHDR and CDR2 SFDVKD. J lost 4 bases, V lost 6 bases, and 10 bases had no gene match. There are 18 residues in the CDR3. The CDR3 is CATSRGLGLAGGAETQYF. The CDR3, as DNA: TGTGCCACCAGTCGGGGTTTGGGACTAGCGGGGGGGGCAGAGACCCAGTACTTC.

The rearrangement joins TRBV5-5 to TRBJ2-7; the D is unclear. Trimming cost V 4 bases and J 0 bases, with 11 bases left between them. The CDR3 extends over 14 amino acids. In germline, CDR1 is SGHKS, CDR2 YYEKEE (reference sequence). Here the CDR3 DNA reads TGTGCCAGCAGCCTCTCTATCCCCTCCTACGAGCAGTACTTC. This gives the protein CASSLSIPSYEQYF. The variable domain in full, with the rest retrieved from reference TRBV5-5 and TRBJ2-7, is DAGVTQSPTHLIKTRGQQVTLRCSPISGHKSVSWYQQVLGQGPQFIFQYYEKEERGRGNFPDRFSARQFPNYSSELNVNALLLGDSALYLCASSLSIPSYEQYFGPGTRLTVT.

Comment on this clone: This specimen includes other DNA sequences encoding the same CDR3. This chain uses TRBV19 with TRBJ2-3, with no clear D. This CDR3 has 12 amino acids. Trimming removed 3 bases from V and 5 bases from J, with 6 bases in between. CDR1 and CDR2 from the germline V gene are LNHDA and SQIVND (reference sequence). The CDR3: CASSIGRDTQYF. The CDR3, as DNA: TGTGCCAGTAGTATCGGTCGAGATACGCAGTATTTT.